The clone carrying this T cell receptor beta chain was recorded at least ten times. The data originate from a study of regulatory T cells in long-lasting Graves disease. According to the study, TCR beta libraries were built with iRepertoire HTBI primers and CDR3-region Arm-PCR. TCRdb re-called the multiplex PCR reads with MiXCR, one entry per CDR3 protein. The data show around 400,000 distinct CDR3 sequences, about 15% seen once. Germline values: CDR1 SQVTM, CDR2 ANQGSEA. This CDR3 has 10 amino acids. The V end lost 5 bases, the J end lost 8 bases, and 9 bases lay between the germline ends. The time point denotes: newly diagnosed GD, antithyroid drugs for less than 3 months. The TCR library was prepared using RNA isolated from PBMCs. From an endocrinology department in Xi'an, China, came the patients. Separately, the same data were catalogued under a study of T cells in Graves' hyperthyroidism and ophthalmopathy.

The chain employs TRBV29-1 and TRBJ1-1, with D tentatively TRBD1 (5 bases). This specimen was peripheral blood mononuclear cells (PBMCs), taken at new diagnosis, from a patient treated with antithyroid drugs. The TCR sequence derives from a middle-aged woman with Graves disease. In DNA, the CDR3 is TGCAGCGTTCTAAACAGGGAAGCTTTCTTT. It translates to CSVLNREAFF.